This TCR beta chain comes out of a study of CD8+ T cells in alopecia areata. About the study: Those treated were given oral tofacitinib at 5 to 10 mg twice daily. Dosing spanned 6 to 18 months on tofacitinib, then 6 months off drug.

PBMC-derived CD4+ and CD8+ T cells were sorted. This CDR3 has 15 residues. V was clipped by 8 bases and J by 4 bases; unmatched bases: 11. The germline CDR1 and CDR2 sequences are SQVTM and ANQGSEA. Following extraction, RNA underwent reverse transcription to cDNA, which served as the sequencing template. TCRdb keeps only in-frame clones here, not all; method: immunoSEQ multiplex PCR. This table has around 140,000 clones, roughly 44% appearing once. Input material: CD4+ T cells sorted from blood. The source is a human donor with alopecia areata. This rearrangement joins TRBV29-1 to TRBJ1-1, with 12 bases lining up with TRBD1. This CDR3 reads CSIPGQGAAVTEAFF. The CDR3 bases are TGCAGCATACCGGGACAGGGGGCTGCGGTCACTGAAGCTTTCTTT.